The 30 T cell receptor beta chains below come from one sample, sequenced in a study of blood T cells in healthy people across ages. The authors ran a second PCR of about 6 to 11 cycles using a sample-barcoded 5' primer and a J-beta primer mix. TCRdb reprocessed the 5' RACE reads via MiXCR and lists one record per CDR3 protein. This sample has some 730,000 distinct CDR3 sequences, with about 20% found just once. Sequenced: blood. The source of these receptors is a man in his 70s in good health.

V is TRBV7-2 and J is TRBJ2-1; 7 bases line up with TRBD2. CDR1 and CDR2 from the germline V gene are SGHTA and FQGNSA. CDR3 length: 17 amino acids. The trim removed 4 bases at V and 0 bases at J, leaving 9 bases unmatched. The CDR3 nucleotides read TGTGCCAGCAGCTGGGGAGCGGGATATACCTCCTACAATGAGCAGTTCTTC. Protein sequence: CASSWGAGYTSYNEQFF.

This clonotype has at least ten counts. The chain employs TRBV5-1 and TRBJ1-2; possibly TRBD1 for D (5 bases). V shed 4 bases and J shed 4 bases, with 11 bases lying between them. The CDR3 sequence is 13 residues long. Germline assignment: CDR1 SGHRS and CDR2 YFSETQ. The CDR3: CASSPRDLYGYTF. The CDR3 DNA is TGCGCCAGCAGCCCCCGGGACCTCTATGGCTACACCTTC.

The chain employs TRBV6-6 and TRBJ2-5; 8 nucleotides align to TRBD1. The CDR3 has 15 amino acids. J lost 5 bases, V lost 2 bases, and 7 bases had no gene match. Germline-derived CDR1 and CDR2 are MNHNY and SVGAGI (reference sequence). As DNA, the CDR3 is TGTGCCAGCAGTTACAACTCAGGGGGCCGGGAGACCCAGTACTTC. This gives the protein CASSYNSGGRETQYF.

The V call is TRBV5-1, the J call TRBJ2-2; 10 nucleotides agree with TRBD1. V shed 6 bases, J shed 5 bases, and the junction held 7 bases outside the gene matches. Per the germline V gene, CDR1 is SGHRS and CDR2 is YFSETQ. The CDR3 runs to 15 residues. The CDR3 region has the DNA TGCGCCAGCAACCGGGACAGGGGACGTACCGGGGAGCTGTTTTTT. This encodes CASNRDRGRTGELFF. The complete variable domain, with remaining parts taken from reference TRBV5-1 and TRBJ2-2, reads KAGVTQTPRYLIKTRGQQVTLSCSPISGHRSVSWYQQTPGQGLQFLFEYFSETQRNKGNFPGRFSGRQFSNSRSEMNVSTLELGDSALYLCASNRDRGRTGELFFGEGSRLTVL.

The CDR3 region is CASSLSSGRARAAKNIQYF. CDR3 nucleotides: TGCGCCAGCAGCCTATCTAGCGGGAGGGCCAGAGCGGCCAAAAACATTCAGTACTTC. The genes are TRBV5-1 and TRBJ2-4; 12 bases match TRBD2. V shed 4 bases, J shed 1 base, and the junction held 12 bases outside the gene matches. The germline V gene has CDR1 SGHRS and CDR2 YFSETQ. This CDR3 spans 19 amino acids.

In its sample, this clonotype was seen a few times. The genes are TRBV3-1 and TRBJ1-1, with 11 bases lining up with TRBD1. V dropped 4 bases and J dropped 4; count of bases not matched to a gene: 2. The germline gives CDR1 LGHDT, CDR2 YNNKEL (reference sequence). This CDR3 has 14 amino acids. The CDR3, as DNA: TGTGCCAGCAGCCGGACAGGGGGCCTCACTGAAGCTTTCTTT. Protein sequence: CASSRTGGLTEAFF.

The table lists this clonotype with many counts. The chain couples TRBV4-1 to TRBJ2-1; either TRBD1 or TRBD2 may supply D (5 bases each). Germline CDR1 and CDR2: MGHRA and YSYEKL. Trimming stripped 5 bases from V and 2 bases from J, with 7 bases between. The CDR3 contains 13 residues. CDR3 sequence: CASSRDAYNEQFF. DNA of the CDR3: TGCGCCAGCAGCAGGGACGCCTACAATGAGCAGTTCTTC.

This clonotype was observed a few times. This chain joins TRBV15 and TRBJ2-3; 11 positions agree with TRBD1. This CDR3 contains 17 residues. CDR1 and CDR2 from the germline V gene are LNHNV and YYDKDF (reference sequence). Unmatched junction bases numbered 13, after V lost 6 bases and J lost 5 bases. DNA of the CDR3: TGTGCCACCAGACTAGTGACTGGACAGGGGGCATTAGATACGCAGTATTTT. It yields the protein CATRLVTGQGALDTQYF.

A few counts support this clonotype. The V gene is TRBV5-1, the J gene TRBJ2-3; TRBD1 might be the D (5 bases). The germline V and J ends were trimmed by 2 bases and 4 bases, with 11 bases remaining between them. Germline CDR1 is SGHRS and CDR2 is YFSETQ. This CDR3 contains 14 residues. The CDR3 here is CASSLGRAADTQYF. The CDR3 DNA sequence: TGCGCCAGCAGCTTAGGCAGGGCCGCAGATACGCAGTATTTT.

A few counts support this clonotype. The chain joins TRBV10-3 to TRBJ2-3; TRBD2 matches 10 bases. Trimming took 6 bases from V and 1 from J; bases not matched to a gene: 4. The CDR3 is 15 residues long. Germline loops: CDR1 ENHRY, CDR2 SYGVKD. The CDR3 nucleotides are TGTGCCATCAGGGGGACTAGCGCAGGCACAGATACGCAGTATTTT. Its protein is CAIRGTSAGTDTQYF.

This chain connects TRBV7-6 to TRBJ1-4, with D unresolved. Trimming removed 5 bases at V and 4 bases at J, with 8 bases between. The CDR3 is 13 residues long. Per germline, CDR1 SGHVS and CDR2 FNYEAQ. The CDR3 sequence: CASSPDFNEKLFF. Here the CDR3 DNA reads TGTGCCAGCAGCCCGGATTTTAATGAAAAACTGTTTTTT. Together with reference TRBV7-6 and TRBJ1-4, the CDR3 gives the full variable domain: GAGVSQSPRYKVTKRGQDVALRCDPISGHVSLYWYRQALGQGPEFLTYFNYEAQQDKSGLPNDRFSAERPEGSISTLTIQRTEQRDSAMYRCASSPDFNEKLFFGSGTQLSVL.

In regard to this clonotype: This CDR3 fails to terminate in the conserved phenylalanine or tryptophan, so it likely reflects a read error. This chain connects TRBV29-1 to TRBJ2-6, with unresolved D. The V gene lost 6 bases and the J gene lost 3 bases, with 9 bases spanning the gap. CDR1 SQVTM and CDR2 ANQGSEA come from the germline V gene. The CDR3 has 13 amino acids. In DNA, the CDR3 is TGCAGCGTGGCCCTCGGTGGGGCCAACGTCCTGACTCTC. It translates to CSVALGGANVLTL.

This clonotype was seen a few times. The chain employs TRBV6-1 and TRBJ2-2, with a tentative D call TRBD2 (5 bases). The CDR3 runs to 14 residues. V shed 8 bases and J shed 3 bases, with 13 bases lying between them. CDR1 is MNHNS, CDR2 SASEGT, per germline. This chain's CDR3 is CASSQTTHTGELFF. DNA for the CDR3: TGTGCCAGCTCCCAGACTACCCACACCGGGGAGCTGTTTTTT.

The J gene is TRBJ2-2, the V gene TRBV5-1, with TRBD1 identical over 7 bases. Germline V gene sequence: CDR1 SGHRS, CDR2 YFSETQ. Unmatched junction bases numbered 11, after V lost 7 bases and J lost 5 bases. CDR3 size: 15 residues. CDR3 nucleotides: TGCGCCAGCGCCGACAGGGACCACCAAACCGGGGAGCTGTTTTTT. Translated: CASADRDHQTGELFF.

The rearrangement links TRBV5-6 to TRBJ1-1, with D perhaps matching TRBD1 (5 bases). The V end lost 0 bases, the J end lost 4 bases, and 16 bases lay between the germline ends. The CDR3 spans 16 residues. CDR1 and CDR2 from the germline V gene are SGHDT and YYEEEE. In DNA form, the CDR3 reads TGTGCCAGCAGCTTGGAACCCCGGGGACGTGTCACTGAAGCTTTCTTT. Encoded protein: CASSLEPRGRVTEAFF.

The V and J genes are TRBV7-9 and TRBJ2-1; D possibly corresponds to TRBD2 (6 bases). CDR1 and CDR2 (germline): SEHNR, FQNEAQ (reference sequence). The CDR3 extends over 15 amino acids. V was shortened by 5 bases and J by 0 bases, with 11 bases between the two germline ends. The chain's CDR3 is CASSRHGSSYNEQFF. For the CDR3, the DNA is TGTGCCAGCAGCCGACACGGGAGCTCCTACAATGAGCAGTTCTTC.

The V gene is TRBV29-1, the J gene TRBJ2-1; the D gene is possibly TRBD2 (5 bases). Looked up from germline, CDR1 is SQVTM and CDR2 is ANQGSEA. V was trimmed by 0 bases and J by 1 base, leaving 7 bases between them. This CDR3 spans 14 amino acids. CDR3 DNA sequence: TGCAGCGTTGAAGATCGGGGTTCCTACAATGAGCAGTTCTTC. This translates into CSVEDRGSYNEQFF.

The chain employs TRBV20-1 and TRBJ2-2; D tentatively reads TRBD1 or TRBD2 (6 bases each). V shed 3 bases and J shed 2 bases, with 13 bases lying between them. Germline V gives CDR1 DFQATT, CDR2 SNEGSKA (reference sequence). The CDR3 length is 15 residues. The CDR3 here is CSASYGGANTGELFF. CDR3 in DNA: TGCAGTGCTAGTTACGGGGGCGCCAACACCGGGGAGCTGTTTTTT.

V and J are TRBV6-5 and TRBJ1-4; no clear D. In germline, CDR1 is MNHEY, CDR2 SVGAGI. The CDR3 totals 13 residues. Between the trimmed V and J ends, which lost 4 bases and 5 bases, there was a span of 8 bases. The CDR3 spells CASSSEGNEKLFF. The CDR3 region has the DNA TGTGCCAGCAGTTCGGAGGGCAATGAAAAACTGTTTTTT.

Only a few counts were recorded for this clonotype. V and J are TRBV10-1 and TRBJ2-5, with D possibly being TRBD1 or TRBD2 (5 bases each). Germline V CDR1 and CDR2: WNHNN, SYGVQD (reference sequence). With 0 bases removed from V and 2 bases from J, the gap between germline ends came to 19 bases. The CDR3 is made up of 18 amino acids. CDR3 bases: TGCGCCAGCAGTGAGTCGATGGGTCAGGGACCCCTTCAAGAGACCCAGTACTTC. Translation: CASSESMGQGPLQETQYF.

The chain links TRBV13 to TRBJ1-1; TRBD1 matches at 8 bases. Germline assignment: CDR1 PRHDT and CDR2 FYEKMQ (reference sequence). Trimming at V came to 7 bases and at J to 11 bases, leaving 12 bases not matched to a gene. This CDR3 region has 13 residues. CDR3: CASTFRGRDPAFF. The CDR3 nucleotides read TGTGCCAGCACCTTCAGGGGGCGCGACCCTGCTTTCTTT.

This chain connects TRBV2 to TRBJ2-7, with 7 bases lining up with TRBD1. The tail of the sequence fits TRBJ2-1 better, so the J call may be wrong. CDR1 SNHLY and CDR2 FYNNEI come from the germline V gene. The CDR3 length is 16 residues. CDR3 DNA sequence: TGTGCCAGCAGTGAGACAGGGAAGGATGGGTTCGATGAGCAGTTCTTC. It codes for CASSETGKDGFDEQFF.

The genes are TRBV5-1 and TRBJ2-3; D assignment may be TRBD1 or TRBD2 (5 bases each). The length of the CDR3 is 15 residues. Trimming shortened V by 4 bases and J by 5 bases, and 17 bases separated the two germline ends. Germline values: CDR1 SGHRS, CDR2 YFSETQ. CDR3 nucleotide sequence: TGCGCCAGCAGCGCCCCCCAGGGAGTCGGAGATACGCAGTATTTT. It is translated as CASSAPQGVGDTQYF.

This clonotype was detected only a few times. The genes are TRBV20-1 and TRBJ2-5; TRBD2 is a possible D gene (5 bases). CDR3 length equals 12 residues. Per germline, CDR1 DFQATT and CDR2 SNEGSKA (reference sequence). Deletions cut 2 bases from V and 4 bases from J, with 8 bases between. CDR3 sequence (DNA): TGCAGTGCTAGACAGGCGGGAGAGACCCAGTACTTC. It yields the protein CSARQAGETQYF.

The V call is TRBV20-1, the J call TRBJ2-5, with 8 bases aligning to TRBD2. Near its end, the DNA agrees better with TRBJ2-1, so the J call may be wrong. The CDR3 contains 13 residues. Germline CDR1 and CDR2: DFQATT and SNEGSKA (reference sequence). CDR3 sequence (DNA): TGCAGTGCTAGAGACGGGGGGGCCAATGAGCAGTTCTTC. Protein product: CSARDGGANEQFF.

This clonotype was observed at least ten times. J is TRBJ2-5 and V is TRBV7-2; TRBD2 might be the D (6 bases). CDR1 is SGHTA, CDR2 FQGNSA, per germline. Trimming left V 4 bases short and J 5 bases short, with 17 bases between. The CDR3 consists of 15 residues. For the CDR3, the DNA is TGTGCCAGCAGCTCCACCCTGACTCGGGGGGAGACCCAGTACTTC. This sequence encodes CASSSTLTRGETQYF.

The genes are TRBV28 and TRBJ2-5, with TRBD1 matching 7 bases. Germline-derived CDR1 and CDR2 are MDHEN and SYDVKM. Losses at the gene ends were 11 bases for V and 2 bases for J; bases not matched to a gene: 5. The CDR3 has 12 residues. The CDR3 nucleotides are TGTGCCCACCAGGACAGGCAAGAGACCCAGTACTTC. It is translated as CAHQDRQETQYF.

The rearrangement links TRBV4-1 to TRBJ2-1, with D unresolved. Germline V lookup: CDR1 MGHRA, CDR2 YSYEKL. V lost 0 bases and J 0 bases, leaving 12 bases between the germline ends. This CDR3 region has 17 residues. This CDR3 reads CASSQDPSRYSYNEQFF. Written as DNA, the CDR3 is TGCGCCAGCAGCCAAGACCCCTCCCGTTACTCCTACAATGAGCAGTTCTTC.

The rearrangement joins TRBV14 to TRBJ2-1; 8 bases map to TRBD2. Germline values: CDR1 SGHDN, CDR2 FVKESK. The CDR3 contains 16 residues. After removal of 4 bases from V and 6 bases from J, the junction contained 11 bases not matched to a gene. The CDR3 region has the DNA TGTGCCAGCAGCCGAGTTCCCGGGACTAGACCCAATGAGCAGTTCTTC. Translating it yields CASSRVPGTRPNEQFF. The whole variable domain, remainder taken from reference TRBV14 and TRBJ2-1, is EAGVTQFPSHSVIEKGQTVTLRCDPISGHDNLYWYRRVMGKEIKFLLHFVKESKQDESGMPNNRFLAERTGGTYSTLKVQPAELEDSGVYFCASSRVPGTRPNEQFFGPGTRLTVL.

This sequence joins TRBV12-3 or TRBV12-4 and TRBJ2-1, with D possibly TRBD2 on 6 matching bases. V was trimmed by 6 bases and J by 4 bases, leaving 13 bases between them. This CDR3 is built from 14 residues. The CDR3 is CASSSAGLYNEQFF. CDR3 sequence (DNA): TGTGCCAGCAGCAGTGCGGGATTATACAATGAGCAGTTCTTC.